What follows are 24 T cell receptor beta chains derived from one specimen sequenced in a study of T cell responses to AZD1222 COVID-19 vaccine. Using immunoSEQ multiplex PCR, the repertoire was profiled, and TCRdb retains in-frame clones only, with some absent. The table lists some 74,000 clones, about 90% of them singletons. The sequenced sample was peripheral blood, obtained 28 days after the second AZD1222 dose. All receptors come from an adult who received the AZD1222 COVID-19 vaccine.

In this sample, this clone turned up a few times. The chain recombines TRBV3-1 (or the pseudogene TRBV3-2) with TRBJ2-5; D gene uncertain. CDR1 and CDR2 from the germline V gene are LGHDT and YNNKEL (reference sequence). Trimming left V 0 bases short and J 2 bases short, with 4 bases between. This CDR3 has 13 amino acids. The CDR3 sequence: CASSQDQQETQYF. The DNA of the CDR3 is TGTGCCAGCAGCCAAGACCAACAAGAGACCCAGTACTTC.

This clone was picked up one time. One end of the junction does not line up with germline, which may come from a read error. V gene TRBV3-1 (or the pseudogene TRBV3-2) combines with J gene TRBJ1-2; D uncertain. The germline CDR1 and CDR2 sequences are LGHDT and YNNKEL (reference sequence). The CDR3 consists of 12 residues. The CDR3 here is CASSQGPGLSAF. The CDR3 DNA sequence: TGTGCCAGCAGCCAAGGCCCAGGCCTCTCCGCCTTC.

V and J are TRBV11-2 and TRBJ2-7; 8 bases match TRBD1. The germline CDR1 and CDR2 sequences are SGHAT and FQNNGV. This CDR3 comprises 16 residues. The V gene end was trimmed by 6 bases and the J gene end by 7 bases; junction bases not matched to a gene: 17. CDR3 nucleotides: TGTGCCAGCAGTCATAGAGCCCCGGACAGGGTAGAAGAGCAGTACTTC. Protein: CASSHRAPDRVEEQYF.

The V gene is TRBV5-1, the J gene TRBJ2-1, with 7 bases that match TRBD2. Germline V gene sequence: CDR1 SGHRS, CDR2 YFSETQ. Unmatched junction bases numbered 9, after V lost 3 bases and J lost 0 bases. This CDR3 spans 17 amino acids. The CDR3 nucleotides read TGCGCCAGCAGCTCGGGGGGTTGGACTAGCTCCTACAATGAGCAGTTCTTC. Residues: CASSSGGWTSSYNEQFF.

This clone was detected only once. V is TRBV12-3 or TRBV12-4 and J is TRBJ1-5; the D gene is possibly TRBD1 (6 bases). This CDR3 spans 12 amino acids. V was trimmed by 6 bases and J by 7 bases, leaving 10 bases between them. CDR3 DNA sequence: TGTGCCAGCAGGTCAGGGGACCAGCCCCAGCATTTT. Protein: CASRSGDQPQHF.

Written as DNA, the CDR3 is TGTGCCAGCTCACCAGGGGCGGGAGGGCCCTCAGATACGCAGTATTTT. Translated: CASSPGAGGPSDTQYF. J is TRBJ2-3 and V is TRBV18; 9 positions agree with TRBD2. This CDR3 has 16 amino acids. Trimming cost V 2 bases and J 4 bases; bases outside gene matches: 7. Germline V gene data show CDR1 as KGHSH and CDR2 as LQKENI.

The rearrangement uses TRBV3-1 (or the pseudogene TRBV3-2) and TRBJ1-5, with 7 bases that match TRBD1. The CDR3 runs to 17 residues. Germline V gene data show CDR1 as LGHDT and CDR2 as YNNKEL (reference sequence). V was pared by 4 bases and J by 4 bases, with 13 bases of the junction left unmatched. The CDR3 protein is CASSPGFSGTVNQPQHF. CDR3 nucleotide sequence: TGTGCCAGCAGCCCAGGATTTTCCGGGACAGTAAATCAGCCCCAGCATTTT.

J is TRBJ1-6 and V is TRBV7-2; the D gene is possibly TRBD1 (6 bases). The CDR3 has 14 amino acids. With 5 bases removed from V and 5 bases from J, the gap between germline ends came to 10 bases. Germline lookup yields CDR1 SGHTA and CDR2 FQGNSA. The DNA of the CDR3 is TGTGCCAGCAGCCCCGGACAGCATAATTCACCCCTCCACTTT. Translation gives CASSPGQHNSPLHF. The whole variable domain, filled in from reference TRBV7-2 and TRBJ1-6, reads GAGVSQSPSNKVTEKGKDVELRCDPISGHTALYWYRQSLGQGLEFLIYFQGNSAPDKSGLPSDRFSAERTGGSVSTLTIQRTQQEDSAVYLCASSPGQHNSPLHFGNGTRLTVT.

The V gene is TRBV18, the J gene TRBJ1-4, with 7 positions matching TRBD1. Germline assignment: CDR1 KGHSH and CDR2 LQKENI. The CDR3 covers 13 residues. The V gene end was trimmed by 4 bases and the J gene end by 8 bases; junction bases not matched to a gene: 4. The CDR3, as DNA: TGTGCCAGCTCACGACAGGGTGGGGAAAAACTGTTTTTT. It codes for CASSRQGGEKLFF. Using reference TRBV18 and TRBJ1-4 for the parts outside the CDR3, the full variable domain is NAGVMQNPRHLVRRRGQEARLRCSPMKGHSHVYWYRQLPEEGLKFMVYLQKENIIDESGMPKERFSAEFPKEGPSILRIQQVVRGDSAAYFCASSRQGGEKLFFGSGTQLSVL.

The CDR3: CASSPPRPGQETQYF. DNA for the CDR3: TGTGCCAGCTCACCACCTCGTCCGGGACAAGAGACCCAGTACTTC. The chain recombines TRBV18 with TRBJ2-5; maybe TRBD2 (5 bases). Germline V gene lookup returns CDR1 KGHSH and CDR2 LQKENI. This CDR3 is 15 amino acids long. The V gene lost 0 bases and the J gene lost 2 bases, with 10 bases spanning the gap.

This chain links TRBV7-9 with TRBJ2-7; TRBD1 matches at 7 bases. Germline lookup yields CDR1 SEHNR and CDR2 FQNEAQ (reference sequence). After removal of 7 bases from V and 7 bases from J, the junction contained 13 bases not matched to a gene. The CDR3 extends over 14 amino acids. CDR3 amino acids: CASTFWTGKEEQYF. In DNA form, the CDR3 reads TGTGCCAGCACTTTTTGGACAGGAAAGGAAGAGCAGTACTTC.

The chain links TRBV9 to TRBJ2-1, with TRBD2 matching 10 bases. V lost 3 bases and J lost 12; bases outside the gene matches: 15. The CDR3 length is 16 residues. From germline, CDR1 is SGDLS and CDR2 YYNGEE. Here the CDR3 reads CASSATTSGIFKGQFF. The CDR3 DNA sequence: TGTGCCAGCAGCGCGACTACTAGCGGGATTTTTAAGGGGCAGTTCTTC. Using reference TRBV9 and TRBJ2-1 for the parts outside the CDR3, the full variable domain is DSGVTQTPKHLITATGQRVTLRCSPRSGDLSVYWYQQSLDQGLQFLIQYYNGEERAKGNILERFSAQQFPDLHSELNLSSLELGDSALYFCASSATTSGIFKGQFFGPGTRLTVL.

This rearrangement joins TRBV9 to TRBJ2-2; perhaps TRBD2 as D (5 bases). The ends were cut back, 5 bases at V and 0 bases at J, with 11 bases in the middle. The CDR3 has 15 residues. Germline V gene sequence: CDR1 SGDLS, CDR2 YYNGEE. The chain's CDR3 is CASSGGASNTGELFF. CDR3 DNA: TGTGCCAGCAGTGGAGGAGCCTCGAACACCGGGGAGCTGTTTTTT.

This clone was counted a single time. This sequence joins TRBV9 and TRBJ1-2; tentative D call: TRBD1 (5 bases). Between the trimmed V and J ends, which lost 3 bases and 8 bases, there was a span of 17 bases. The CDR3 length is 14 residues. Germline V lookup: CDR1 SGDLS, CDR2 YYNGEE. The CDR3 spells CASSAGTAYEGYTF. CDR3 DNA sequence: TGTGCCAGCAGCGCAGGGACCGCATATGAAGGCTACACCTTC.

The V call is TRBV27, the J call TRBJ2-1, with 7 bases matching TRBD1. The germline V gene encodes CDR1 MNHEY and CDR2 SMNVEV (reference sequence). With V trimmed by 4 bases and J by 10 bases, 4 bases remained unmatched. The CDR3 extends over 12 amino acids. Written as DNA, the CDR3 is TGTGCCAGCAGTTGGGGGACAGCGGAGCAGTTCTTC. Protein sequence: CASSWGTAEQFF.

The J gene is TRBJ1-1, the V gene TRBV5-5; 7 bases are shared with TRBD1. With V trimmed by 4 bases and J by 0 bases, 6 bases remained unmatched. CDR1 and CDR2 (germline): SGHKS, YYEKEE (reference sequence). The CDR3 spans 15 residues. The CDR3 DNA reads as TGTGCCAGCAGCCGGGACAGCTTAATGAACACTGAAGCTTTCTTT. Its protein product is CASSRDSLMNTEAFF.

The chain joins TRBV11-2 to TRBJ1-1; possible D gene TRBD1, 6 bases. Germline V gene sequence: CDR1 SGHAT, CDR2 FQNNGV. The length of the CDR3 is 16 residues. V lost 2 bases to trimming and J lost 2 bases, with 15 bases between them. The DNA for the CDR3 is TGTGCCAGCAGCTTACGTTGGACAGAACCAAACACTGAAGCTTTCTTT. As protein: CASSLRWTEPNTEAFF.

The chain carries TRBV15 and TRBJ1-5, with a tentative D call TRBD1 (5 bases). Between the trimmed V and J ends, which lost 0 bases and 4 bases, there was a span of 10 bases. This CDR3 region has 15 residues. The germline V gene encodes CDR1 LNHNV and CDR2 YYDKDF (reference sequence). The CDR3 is CATSRDYAGNQPQHF. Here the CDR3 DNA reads TGTGCCACCAGCAGAGATTATGCAGGGAATCAGCCCCAGCATTTT.

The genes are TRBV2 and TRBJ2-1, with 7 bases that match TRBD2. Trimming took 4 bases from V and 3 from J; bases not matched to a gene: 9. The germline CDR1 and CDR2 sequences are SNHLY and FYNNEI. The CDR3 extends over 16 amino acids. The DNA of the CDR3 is TGTGCCAGCAGTGCGGGGGGTAGCCTTTTCTACAATGAGCAGTTCTTC. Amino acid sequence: CASSAGGSLFYNEQFF.

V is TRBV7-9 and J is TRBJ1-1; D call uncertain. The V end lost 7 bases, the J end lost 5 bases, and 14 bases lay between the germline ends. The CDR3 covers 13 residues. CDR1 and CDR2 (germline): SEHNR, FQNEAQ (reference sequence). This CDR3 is CASTAGQRTEAFF. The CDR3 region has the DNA TGTGCCAGCACCGCGGGCCAGAGGACTGAAGCTTTCTTT.

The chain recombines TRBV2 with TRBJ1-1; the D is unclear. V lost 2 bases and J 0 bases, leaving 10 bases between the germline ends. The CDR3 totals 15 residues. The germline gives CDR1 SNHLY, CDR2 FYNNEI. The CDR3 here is CASSERNTMNTEAFF. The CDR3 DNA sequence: TGTGCCAGCAGTGAAAGGAACACAATGAACACTGAAGCTTTCTTT. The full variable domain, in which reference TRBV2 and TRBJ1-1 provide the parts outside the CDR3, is EPEVTQTPSHQVTQMGQEVILRCVPISNHLYFYWYRQILGQKVEFLVSFYNNEISEKSEIFDDQFSVERPDGSNFTLKIRSTKLEDSAMYFCASSERNTMNTEAFFGQGTRLTVV.

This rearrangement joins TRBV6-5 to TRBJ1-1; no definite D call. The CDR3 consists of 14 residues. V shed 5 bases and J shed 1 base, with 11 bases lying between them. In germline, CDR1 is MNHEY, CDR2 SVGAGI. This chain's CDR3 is CASSTSGRNTEAFF. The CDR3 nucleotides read TGTGCCAGCAGTACCTCCGGGAGGAACACTGAAGCTTTCTTT.

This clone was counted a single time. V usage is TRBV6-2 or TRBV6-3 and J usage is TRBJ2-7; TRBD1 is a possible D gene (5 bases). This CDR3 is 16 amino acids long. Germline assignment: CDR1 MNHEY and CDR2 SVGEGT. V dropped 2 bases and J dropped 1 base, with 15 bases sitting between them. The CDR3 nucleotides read TGTGCCAGCAGTTACGGGGCTTTTTCCAATTCCTACGAGCAGTACTTC. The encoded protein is CASSYGAFSNSYEQYF.

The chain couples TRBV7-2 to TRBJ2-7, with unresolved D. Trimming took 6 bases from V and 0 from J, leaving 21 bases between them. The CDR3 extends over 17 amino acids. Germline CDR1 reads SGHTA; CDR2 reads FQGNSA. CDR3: CASSLAGARSPSYEQYF. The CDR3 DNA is TGTGCCAGCAGTTTGGCAGGAGCCCGAAGTCCCTCCTACGAGCAGTACTTC. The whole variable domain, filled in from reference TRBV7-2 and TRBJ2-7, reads GAGVSQSPSNKVTEKGKDVELRCDPISGHTALYWYRQSLGQGLEFLIYFQGNSAPDKSGLPSDRFSAERTGGSVSTLTIQRTQQEDSAVYLCASSLAGARSPSYEQYFGPGTRLTVT.